The 18 T cell receptor beta chains below were found in one sample sequenced in a study of regulatory T cells in long-lasting Graves disease. Construction of the TCR beta libraries employed iRepertoire HTBI primers in conjunction with Arm-PCR of CDR3 regions. TCRdb ran MiXCR on the multiplex PCR reads and lists one entry per CDR3 protein. Here the sample spans hundreds of thousands of distinct CDR3 sequences, around 15% being singletons. Documented time point: newly diagnosed GD, antithyroid drugs for less than 3 months. RNA isolated from PBMCs was used to make the TCR library. Separately, the same data were catalogued under a study of T cells in Graves' hyperthyroidism and ophthalmopathy.

The specimen comprised peripheral blood mononuclear cells (PBMCs), sampled at new diagnosis, from a patient treated with antithyroid drugs. The receptors shown here come from a woman aged 25 to 39 with Graves disease.

Details on this clonotype: This may be a read error: a much more frequent sequence differs by one nucleotide. This chain connects TRBV12-3 or TRBV12-4 to TRBJ2-7, with 7 bases that match TRBD2. V lost 5 bases, J lost 0 bases, and 7 bases stayed unmatched. The length of the CDR3 is 15 residues. This CDR3 reads CASSPIAGSSYEQYF. For the CDR3, the DNA is TGTGCCAGCAGTCCTATAGCGGGTTCCTCCTACGAGCAGTACTTC.

This clonotype was seen at least ten times. V is TRBV27 and J is TRBJ1-3, with D maybe TRBD1 (5 bases). This CDR3 is built from 15 residues. Germline-derived CDR1 and CDR2 are MNHEY and SMNVEV (reference sequence). Trimming stripped 5 bases from V and 4 bases from J, with 15 bases between. The CDR3 protein is CASSSLGVGGNTIYF. The DNA for the CDR3 is TGTGCCAGCAGTAGCCTAGGGGTCGGCGGAAACACCATATATTTT.

In its sample, this clonotype was seen many times. This chain joins TRBV7-8 and TRBJ1-1; 8 positions match TRBD1. There are 14 residues in the CDR3. Per germline, CDR1 SGHVS and CDR2 FQNEAQ. V shed 0 bases, J shed 7 bases, and the junction held 4 bases outside the gene matches. The CDR3 reads CASSLAGTGNEAFF. Written as DNA, the CDR3 is TGTGCCAGCAGCTTAGCCGGGACAGGCAATGAAGCTTTCTTT.

This clonotype was seen more than once but under ten times. CDR3 sequence reads: CATSDYSNEQYF. CDR3 in DNA: TGTGCCACCAGTGACTACAGCAACGAGCAGTACTTC. This chain uses TRBV24-1 with TRBJ2-7, with D unresolved. The germline V and J ends were trimmed by 4 bases and 5 bases, with 8 bases remaining between them. The V gene's germline CDR1 is KGHDR and CDR2 SFDVKD. The CDR3 spans 12 residues.

The chain is built from TRBV6-2 or TRBV6-3 and TRBJ2-2, with D possibly matching TRBD1 (6 bases). The germline V gene has CDR1 MNHEY and CDR2 SVGEGT. Trimming pared 5 bases from V and 5 bases from J, leaving 15 bases between. This CDR3 is 15 amino acids long. CDR3: CASSLLQGWTGELFF. Here the CDR3 DNA reads TGTGCCAGCAGTCTATTACAGGGATGGACCGGGGAGCTGTTTTTT.

CDR3 sequence (DNA): TGTGCCTGGAGTATTGGGGGGGCCTCGAACACTGAAGCTTTCTTT. This translates into CAWSIGGASNTEAFF. V is TRBV30 and J is TRBJ1-1; D is possibly TRBD1 (6 bases). The CDR3 is made up of 15 amino acids. Trimming shortened V by 2 bases and J by 1 base, and 14 bases separated the two germline ends. CDR1 and CDR2 from the germline V gene are GTSNPN and SVGIG (reference sequence).

The sample holds a few counts of this clonotype. The chain couples TRBV7-3 to TRBJ2-1; D may be TRBD1 (5 bases). The CDR3 covers 14 residues. Germline CDR1 reads SGHTA; CDR2 reads FQGTGA. Trimming shortened V by 1 base and J by 9 bases, and 13 bases separated the two germline ends. CDR3 region: CASSLIGSQGEQFF. The CDR3 bases are TGTGCCAGCAGCTTAATTGGCAGCCAGGGTGAGCAGTTCTTC.

This clonotype occurred a few times. The CDR3 region is CASDRNAYGYTF. CDR3 in DNA: TGTGCCAGCGACCGGAATGCCTATGGCTACACCTTC. The chain uses TRBV2 and TRBJ1-2; D call uncertain. The CDR3 loop spans 12 amino acids. Trimming cost V 8 bases and J 4 bases, with 11 bases left between them. Germline CDR1 reads SNHLY; CDR2 reads FYNNEI.

For this clonotype: One base away lies a much larger clone, so this may be a sequencing read error. J is TRBJ2-5 and V is TRBV7-2; the D gene could be TRBD1 or TRBD2 (5 bases each). The CDR3 has 17 amino acids. Germline V lookup: CDR1 SGHTA, CDR2 FQGNSA. CDR3 nucleotides: TGTGTCAGCAGCTTAGTTTTCACTGGGGGTTTCCAAGAGACCCAGTACTTC. Its protein product is CVSSLVFTGGFQETQYF.

The CDR3 sequence: CASSDSPPYEQYF. CDR3 nucleotide sequence: TGTGCCAGCAGTGATTCTCCCCCCTACGAGCAGTACTTC. This sequence joins TRBV2 and TRBJ2-7; D call uncertain. V was cut by 3 bases and J by 2 bases, with 8 bases left in between. Germline V gene data show CDR1 as SNHLY and CDR2 as FYNNEI. The CDR3 is made up of 13 amino acids.

This clonotype was observed many times. One junction end disagrees with the germline gene, perhaps due to a read error. The chain carries TRBV7-6 and TRBJ2-5; possible D gene TRBD2, 6 bases. Germline loops: CDR1 SGHVS, CDR2 FNYEAQ. The CDR3 has 12 residues. This CDR3 is CASSETGTSINF. The CDR3 DNA sequence: TGTGCCAGCAGCGAGACCGGGACTTCGATTAACTTC. Complete variable domain (other parts from reference TRBV7-6 and TRBJ2-5): GAGVSQSPRYKVTKRGQDVALRCDPISGHVSLYWYRQALGQGPEFLTYFNYEAQQDKSGLPNDRFSAERPEGSISTLTIQRTEQRDSAMYRCASSETGTSINFGPGTRLLVL.

Many counts were recorded for this clonotype. V is TRBV28 and J is TRBJ2-1, with 11 nucleotides matching TRBD1. J was trimmed by 3 bases and V by 4 bases; bases with no gene match: 5. This CDR3 has 16 amino acids. CDR1 is MDHEN and CDR2 is SYDVKM in the germline V gene. The CDR3 reads CASSSGGTGGYNEQFF. CDR3 nucleotides: TGTGCCAGCAGTTCTGGCGGGACAGGGGGCTACAATGAGCAGTTCTTC. The full variable domain, completed using reference TRBV28 and TRBJ2-1, is DVKVTQSSRYLVKRTGEKVFLECVQDMDHENMFWYRQDPGLGLRLIYFSYDVKMKEKGDIPEGYSVSREKKERFSLILESASTNQTSMYLCASSSGGTGGYNEQFFGPGTRLTVL.

This clonotype came up many times. The chain uses TRBV30 and TRBJ1-5; D perhaps matches TRBD1 (5 bases). Germline CDR1 reads GTSNPN; CDR2 reads SVGIG (reference sequence). This CDR3 contains 13 residues. V shed 5 bases and J shed 2 bases, with 10 bases lying between them. Written as DNA, the CDR3 is TGTGCCTGGGCCGGGGGGGGCAATCAGCCCCAGCATTTT. This codes for CAWAGGGNQPQHF.

This clonotype has ten or more counts. The rearrangement joins TRBV6-1 to TRBJ1-2; D is unclear. With 3 bases removed from V and 5 bases from J, the gap between germline ends came to 10 bases. This CDR3 spans 13 amino acids. CDR1 and CDR2 from the germline V gene are MNHNS and SASEGT. The CDR3 sequence is CASSDGGRYGYTF. DNA of the CDR3: TGTGCCAGCAGTGACGGAGGTCGGTATGGCTACACCTTC.

This clonotype was counted many times. Here the CDR3 reads CAISSLAGATYEQYF. CDR3 bases: TGTGCCATCAGTAGTTTAGCGGGAGCGACGTACGAGCAGTACTTC. The chain has TRBV10-3 and TRBJ2-7; 9 nucleotides agree with TRBD2. Germline V CDR1 and CDR2: ENHRY, SYGVKD. The trim removed 5 bases at V and 4 bases at J, leaving 9 bases unmatched. CDR3 length equals 15 residues.

This clonotype occurred a few times. The rearrangement links TRBV4-2 to TRBJ1-2, with D unclear. Germline-derived CDR1 and CDR2 are LGHNA and YNFKEQ. Trimming stripped 0 bases from V and 8 bases from J, with 4 bases between. The CDR3 extends over 11 amino acids. The CDR3 is CASSQEGGYTF. CDR3 bases: TGTGCCAGCAGCCAAGAGGGAGGCTACACCTTC.

This clonotype was found many times. The CDR3 region has the DNA TGTGCCAGCAGCTTAGGGACAGAGAACACTGAAGCTTTCTTT. It specifies CASSLGTENTEAFF. The chain couples TRBV7-2 to TRBJ1-1; a possible D gene is TRBD1 (6 bases). The CDR3 runs to 14 residues. V gave up 1 base and J gave up 1 base, with 7 bases separating them. CDR1 and CDR2 (germline): SGHTA, FQGNSA.

This clonotype has at least ten counts. The rearrangement links TRBV10-3 to TRBJ2-3; perhaps TRBD2 as D (7 bases). The CDR3 runs 13 residues. Germline values: CDR1 ENHRY, CDR2 SYGVKD. Trimming cost V 6 bases and J 5 bases, with 12 bases left between them. The CDR3 is CAIRQRGGDTQYF. For the CDR3, the DNA is TGTGCCATCAGGCAAAGGGGGGGAGATACGCAGTATTTT.